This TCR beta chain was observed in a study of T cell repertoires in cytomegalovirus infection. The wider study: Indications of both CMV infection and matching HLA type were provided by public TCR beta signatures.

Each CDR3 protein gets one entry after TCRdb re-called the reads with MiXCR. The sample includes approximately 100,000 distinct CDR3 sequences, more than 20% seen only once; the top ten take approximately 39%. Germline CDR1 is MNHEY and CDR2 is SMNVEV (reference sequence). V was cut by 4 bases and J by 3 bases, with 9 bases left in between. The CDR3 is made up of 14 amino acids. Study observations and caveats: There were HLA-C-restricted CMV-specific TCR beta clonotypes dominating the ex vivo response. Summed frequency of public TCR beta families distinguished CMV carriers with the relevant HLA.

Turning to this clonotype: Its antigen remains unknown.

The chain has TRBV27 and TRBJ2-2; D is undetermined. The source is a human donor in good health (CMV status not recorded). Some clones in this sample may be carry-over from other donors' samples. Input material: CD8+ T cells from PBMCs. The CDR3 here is CASSSTTYTGELFF. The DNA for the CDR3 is TGTGCCAGCAGTTCCACCACTTACACCGGGGAGCTGTTTTTT.